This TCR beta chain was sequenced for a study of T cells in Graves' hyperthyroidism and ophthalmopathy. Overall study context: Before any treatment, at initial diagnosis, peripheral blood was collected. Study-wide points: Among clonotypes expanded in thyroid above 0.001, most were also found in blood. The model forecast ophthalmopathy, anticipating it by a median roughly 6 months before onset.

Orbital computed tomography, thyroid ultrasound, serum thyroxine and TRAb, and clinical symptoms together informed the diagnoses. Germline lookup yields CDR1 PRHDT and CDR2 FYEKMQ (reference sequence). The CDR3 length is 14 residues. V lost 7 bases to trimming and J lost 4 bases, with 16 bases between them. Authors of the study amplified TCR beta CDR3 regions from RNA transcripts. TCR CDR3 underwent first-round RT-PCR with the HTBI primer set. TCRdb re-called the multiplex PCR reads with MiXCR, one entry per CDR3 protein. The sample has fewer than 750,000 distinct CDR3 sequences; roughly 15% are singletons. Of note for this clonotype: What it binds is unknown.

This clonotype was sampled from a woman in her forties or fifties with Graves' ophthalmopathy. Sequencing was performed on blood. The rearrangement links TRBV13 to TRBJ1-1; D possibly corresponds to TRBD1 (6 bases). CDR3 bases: TGTGCCAGCAAAGTACAGGGTGTGGGCACTGAAGCTTTCTTT. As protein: CASKVQGVGTEAFF.